The TCR beta chain described here comes from a study of blood T cell repertoires in COVID-19. V was pared by 5 bases and J by 5 bases, with 20 bases of the junction left unmatched. Germline values: CDR1 LGHDT, CDR2 YNNKEL (reference sequence). The CDR3 runs 19 residues. Here immunoSEQ multiplex PCR was the method, and the copy in TCRdb shows in-frame clones only, minus some. The sample yields approximately 360,000 clones, approximately 87% seen once. The sample taken for sequencing was PBMCs or T cells enriched from blood (not recorded which). The chain joins TRBV3-1 (or the pseudogene TRBV3-2) to TRBJ2-7; the match to TRBD1 covers 11 bases. The receptor comes from a woman in her 30s with acute COVID-19. The CDR3 region has the DNA TGTGCCAGCAGCTTGTTCTCCGGGACAGGGGGACCCGAAGGGGACGAGCAGTACTTC. It specifies CASSLFSGTGGPEGDEQYF.